This paragraph reports one T cell receptor (beta chain). Its antigen remains unidentified. One base away lies a much larger clone, so this may be a sequencing read error. These data belong to a study of lung T cells in sarcoidosis with Löfgren's syndrome. Study as a whole: Löfgren's syndrome patients were the main repertoire analysis focus. Findings and limits, study-wide: Shared TRAV12-1 and TRBV2 CDR3 motifs were reported across several patients.

TCRdb reprocessed the reads with MiXCR, giving one entry per CDR3 protein. The data contain under 25,000 distinct CDR3 sequences, approximately 22% of them singletons. Germline V gene lookup returns CDR1 SGHDN and CDR2 FVKESK. The CDR3 runs to 17 residues. V gave up 0 bases and J gave up 6 bases; unmatched junction bases: 8. This TCR derives from a human donor with sarcoidosis (Löfgren's syndrome or another form), or a control subject (not recorded which). V gene TRBV14 combines with J gene TRBJ1-5, with 10 bases fitting TRBD1. The specimen sequenced was CD4+ T cells from bronchoalveolar lavage. The CDR3 reads CASSQDRGDRGGQPQHF. Here the CDR3 DNA reads TGTGCCAGCAGCCAAGATCGGGGGGACAGGGGAGGTCAGCCCCAGCATTTT.